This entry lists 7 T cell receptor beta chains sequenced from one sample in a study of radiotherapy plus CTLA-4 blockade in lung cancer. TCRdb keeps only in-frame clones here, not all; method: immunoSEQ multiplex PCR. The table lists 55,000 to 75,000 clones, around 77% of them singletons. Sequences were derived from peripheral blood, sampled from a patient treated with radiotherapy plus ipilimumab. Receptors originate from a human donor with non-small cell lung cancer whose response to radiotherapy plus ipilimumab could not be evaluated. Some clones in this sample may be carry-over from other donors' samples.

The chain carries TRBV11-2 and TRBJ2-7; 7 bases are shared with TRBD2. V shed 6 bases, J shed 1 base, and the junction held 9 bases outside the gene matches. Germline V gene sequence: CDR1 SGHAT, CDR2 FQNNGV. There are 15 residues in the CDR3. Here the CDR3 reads CASSIAGTVSYEQYF. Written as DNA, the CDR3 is TGTGCCAGCAGTATAGCGGGCACAGTTTCCTACGAGCAGTACTTC.

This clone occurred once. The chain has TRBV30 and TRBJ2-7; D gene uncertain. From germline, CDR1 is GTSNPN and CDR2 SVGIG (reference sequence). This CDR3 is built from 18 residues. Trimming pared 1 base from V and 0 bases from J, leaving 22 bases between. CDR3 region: CAWSARRGLLLSSYEQYF. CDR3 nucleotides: TGTGCCTGGAGTGCTAGAAGAGGTCTTCTATTAAGCTCCTACGAGCAGTACTTC.

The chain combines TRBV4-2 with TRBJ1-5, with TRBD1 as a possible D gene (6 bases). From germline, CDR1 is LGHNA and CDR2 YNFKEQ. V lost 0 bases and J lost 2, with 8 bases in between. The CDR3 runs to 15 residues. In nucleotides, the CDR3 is TGTGCCAGCAGCCAAGAACAGGGTGGCAATCAGCCCCAGCATTTT. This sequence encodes CASSQEQGGNQPQHF.

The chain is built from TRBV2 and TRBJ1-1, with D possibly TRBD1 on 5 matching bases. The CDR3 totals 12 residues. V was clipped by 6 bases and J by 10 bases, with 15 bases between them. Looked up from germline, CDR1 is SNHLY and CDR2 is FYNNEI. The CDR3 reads CASSRGTSGAFF. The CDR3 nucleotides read TGTGCCAGCAGCCGAGGGACTTCTGGAGCTTTCTTT.

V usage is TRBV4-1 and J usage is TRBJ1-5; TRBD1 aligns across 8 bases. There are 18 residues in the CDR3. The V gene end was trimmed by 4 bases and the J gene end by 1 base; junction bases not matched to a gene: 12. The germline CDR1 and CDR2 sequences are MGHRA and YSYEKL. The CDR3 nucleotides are TGCGCCAGCAGCCGGGAGCTCGGACAGGGAGGGAGCAATCAGCCCCAGCATTTT. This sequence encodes CASSRELGQGGSNQPQHF.

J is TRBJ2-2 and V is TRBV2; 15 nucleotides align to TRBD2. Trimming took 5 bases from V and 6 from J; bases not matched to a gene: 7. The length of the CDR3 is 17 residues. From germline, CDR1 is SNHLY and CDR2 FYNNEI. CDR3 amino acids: CASSRTSGGAAAGELFF. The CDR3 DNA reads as TGTGCCAGCAGTCGGACTAGCGGGGGGGCTGCCGCCGGGGAGCTGTTTTTT.

CDR3 in DNA: TGTGCCAGCACCCGGGTTAGCGGGGGCCAAGAGACCCAGTACTTC. This sequence encodes CASTRVSGGQETQYF. V gene TRBV18 combines with J gene TRBJ2-5; TRBD2 matches 9 bases. Germline CDR1 is KGHSH and CDR2 is LQKENI. V trimming: 8 bases; J trimming: 1 base; junction bases outside the gene matches: 8. The CDR3 covers 15 residues.